Presented here are 4 T cell receptor beta chains from one specimen sequenced in a study of T-cell reconstitution after alpha-beta-depleted transplantation in children. The TCRbeta library was prepared with unique molecular identifiers. TCRdb called the PCR reads again in MiXCR, with one record for every CDR3 protein. The sample comprises some 830,000 distinct CDR3 sequences, 16% of which are singletons, and around 5.3% rests with the top ten. The sample consisted of PBMCs, mostly from graft donor cells, taken 360 days after TCRalphabeta/CD19-depleted stem cell transplant. The source is a male patient under 18 who had a stem cell transplant for acute lymphoblastic leukemia, so the T cells may come from the graft donor.

As to this clonotype: A much larger clone is a single base away; this may be a read error. The chain joins TRBV29-1 to TRBJ2-5; D gene ambiguous. Germline CDR1 is SQVTM and CDR2 is ANQGSEA. The CDR3 extends over 11 amino acids. The chain's CDR3 is CSVDVQEAQYF. In DNA form, the CDR3 reads TGCAGCGTTGATGTACAAGAGGCCCAGTACTTC. The full variable domain, completed using reference TRBV29-1 and TRBJ2-5, is SAVISQKPSRDICQRGTSLTIQCQVDSQVTMMFWYRQQPGQSLTLIATANQGSEATYESGFVIDKFPISRPNLTFSTLTVSNMSPEDSSIYLCSVDVQEAQYFGPGTRLLVL.

This clonotype was observed a few times. The gene calls are TRBV5-1 and TRBJ2-7, with 7 bases aligning to TRBD2. Germline CDR1 and CDR2: SGHRS and YFSETQ. This CDR3 comprises 17 residues. V dropped 1 base and J dropped 4; count of bases not matched to a gene: 14. The CDR3 coding sequence is TGCGCCAGCAGCTTGAATTGGGGAGCGGGAATTTCTTACGAGCAGTACTTC. It specifies CASSLNWGAGISYEQYF.

This clonotype has just a few counts. V gene TRBV4-1 combines with J gene TRBJ1-1, with D possibly TRBD1 on 6 matching bases. From germline, CDR1 is MGHRA and CDR2 YSYEKL. With 5 bases removed from V and 11 bases from J, the gap between germline ends came to 21 bases. The CDR3 spans 14 residues. The CDR3 loop is CASSFQSTGSNAFF. The CDR3 DNA sequence: TGCGCCAGCAGCTTCCAGTCTACAGGGTCGAATGCTTTCTTT.

This rearrangement joins TRBV20-1 to TRBJ2-1, with D tentatively TRBD1 (6 bases). This CDR3 comprises 14 residues. The V end lost 3 bases, the J end lost 12 bases, and 21 bases lay between the germline ends. CDR1 and CDR2 (germline): DFQATT, SNEGSKA (reference sequence). DNA for the CDR3: TGCAGTGCTAGCGGGCCCTCAGGGGAGTTAGTGCAGTTCTTC. Its translation: CSASGPSGELVQFF.